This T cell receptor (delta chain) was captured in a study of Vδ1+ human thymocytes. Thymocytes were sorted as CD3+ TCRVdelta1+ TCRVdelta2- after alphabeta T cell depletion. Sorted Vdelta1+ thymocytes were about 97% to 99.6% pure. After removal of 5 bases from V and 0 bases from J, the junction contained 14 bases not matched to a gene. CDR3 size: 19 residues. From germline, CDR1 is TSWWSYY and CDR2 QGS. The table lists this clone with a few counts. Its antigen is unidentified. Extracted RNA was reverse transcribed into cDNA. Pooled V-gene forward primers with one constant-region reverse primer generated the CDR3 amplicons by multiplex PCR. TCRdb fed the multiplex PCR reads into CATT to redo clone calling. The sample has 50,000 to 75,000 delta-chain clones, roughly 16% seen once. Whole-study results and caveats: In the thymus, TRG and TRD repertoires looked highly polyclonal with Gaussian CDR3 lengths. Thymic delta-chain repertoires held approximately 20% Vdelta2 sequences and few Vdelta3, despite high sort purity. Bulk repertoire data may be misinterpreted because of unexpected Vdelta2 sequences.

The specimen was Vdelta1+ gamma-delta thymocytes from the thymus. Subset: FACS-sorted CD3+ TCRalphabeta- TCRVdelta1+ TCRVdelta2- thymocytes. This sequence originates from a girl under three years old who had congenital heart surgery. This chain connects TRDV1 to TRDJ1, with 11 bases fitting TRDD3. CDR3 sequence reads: CALGCLPLGGYAYTDKLIF. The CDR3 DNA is TGTGCTCTTGGGTGCCTTCCTCTTGGGGGATACGCTTACACCGATAAACTCATCTTT.